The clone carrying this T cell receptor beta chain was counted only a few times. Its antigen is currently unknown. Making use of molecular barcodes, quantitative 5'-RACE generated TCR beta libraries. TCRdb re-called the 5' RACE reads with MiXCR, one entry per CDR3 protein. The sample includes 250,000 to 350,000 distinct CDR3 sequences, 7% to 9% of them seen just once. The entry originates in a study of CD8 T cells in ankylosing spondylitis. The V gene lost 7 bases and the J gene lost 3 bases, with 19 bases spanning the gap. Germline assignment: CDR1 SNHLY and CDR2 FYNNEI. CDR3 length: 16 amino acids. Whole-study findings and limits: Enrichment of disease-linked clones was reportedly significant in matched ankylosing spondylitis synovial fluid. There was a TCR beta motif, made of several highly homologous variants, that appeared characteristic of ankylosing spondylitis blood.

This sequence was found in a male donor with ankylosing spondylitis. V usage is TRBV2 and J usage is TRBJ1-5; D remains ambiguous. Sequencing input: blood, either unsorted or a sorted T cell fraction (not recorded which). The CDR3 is CASNLDRGNYNQPQHF. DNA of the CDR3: TGTGCCAGCAATCTGGACCGTGGGAACTACAATCAGCCCCAGCATTTT. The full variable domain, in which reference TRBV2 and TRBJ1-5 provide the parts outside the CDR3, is EPEVTQTPSHQVTQMGQEVILRCVPISNHLYFYWYRQILGQKVEFLVSFYNNEISEKSEIFDDQFSVERPDGSNFTLKIRSTKLEDSAMYFCASNLDRGNYNQPQHFGDGTRLSIL.